This T cell receptor beta chain appears in the sequencing data of a study of control samples from healthy donors and cancer patients. Some clones are missing from TCRdb's copy, which holds only in-frame ones; the method was immunoSEQ multiplex PCR. This sample has about 180,000 clones, with 94% found just once. V lost 6 bases and J lost 5, with 21 bases in between. The CDR3 loop spans 17 amino acids. The V gene's germline CDR1 is KGHDR and CDR2 SFDVKD. Material: blood. This TCR came from a woman aged 18-30 years in good health. The chain couples TRBV24-1 to TRBJ2-2; possible D gene TRBD2, 5 bases. For the CDR3, the DNA is TGTGCCACCAGTTTTTCGAGCTGGGATGGCGGGACCGGGGAGCTGTTTTTT. Protein sequence: CATSFSSWDGGTGELFF.